The entry below describes one T cell receptor beta chain. This sample was taken from a study of PD-1 blockade in classical Hodgkin lymphoma. The CDR3 has 14 amino acids. V was trimmed by 1 base and J by 6 bases, leaving 13 bases between them. Germline assignment: CDR1 SGHTA and CDR2 FQGNSA. All the patients suffered relapse after autologous stem cell transplantation, and brentuximab vedotin exposure differed. Investigators obtained CD8+ T cells from thawed PBMCs by magnetic negative selection. The assay was immunoSEQ multiplex PCR, and TCRdb's table has in-frame clones only and misses some. The table includes about 8,200 clones, roughly 84% detected once.

The TCR comes from a human donor with classical Hodgkin lymphoma. This sample comprised CD8+ T cells from blood, obtained at baseline. The rearrangement joins TRBV7-2 to TRBJ2-7; unclear D gene. The CDR3: CASSLGGRQIEQYF. The CDR3 nucleotides are TGTGCCAGCAGCTTAGGGGGAAGACAAATCGAGCAGTACTTC.